Below, 12 T cell receptor beta chains from the same sample are listed, as sequenced in a study of cytomegalovirus exposure and HLA in healthy donors. The PCR contained 60 Vbeta and 13 Jbeta primers. Repertoires were generated with immunoSEQ multiplex PCR, while TCRdb's copy carries only in-frame clones and drops some. The sample comprises 95,000 to 150,000 clones, under 80% of which are singletons, and roughly 30% rests with the top ten. Sequences were obtained from PBMCs. Every receptor here comes from a man in his sixties in good health and CMV-seropositive.

This rearrangement joins TRBV18 to TRBJ2-3, with D perhaps matching TRBD2 (5 bases). Trimming took off 4 bases at V and 3 bases at J, with 20 bases between the two ends. The V gene's germline CDR1 is KGHSH and CDR2 LQKENI. This CDR3 region has 17 residues. The CDR3 coding sequence is TGTGCCAGCTCACTGACCGTCGGAAGCGGAAAAACAGATACGCAGTATTTT. Translating it yields CASSLTVGSGKTDTQYF.

V and J are TRBV2 and TRBJ2-7, with 7 bases matching TRBD2. J was trimmed by 3 bases and V by 5 bases; bases with no gene match: 4. The CDR3 is made up of 13 amino acids. CDR1 and CDR2 (germline): SNHLY, FYNNEI. The CDR3 reads CASSPWEGYEQYF. CDR3 bases: TGTGCCAGCAGTCCCTGGGAGGGCTACGAGCAGTACTTC.

The V call is TRBV9, the J call TRBJ2-1, with D maybe TRBD2 (6 bases). Germline V gene lookup returns CDR1 SGDLS and CDR2 YYNGEE. The CDR3 totals 15 residues. V was trimmed by 2 bases and J by 6 bases, leaving 15 bases between them. CDR3 in amino acids: CASSVRHSSANEQFF. The CDR3 DNA is TGTGCCAGCAGCGTGCGACATTCTAGCGCCAATGAGCAGTTCTTC.

The J gene is TRBJ2-1, the V gene TRBV20-1; D uncertain. V was trimmed by 5 bases and J by 8 bases, leaving 10 bases between them. The CDR3 has 11 residues. CDR1 and CDR2 from the germline V gene are DFQATT and SNEGSKA (reference sequence). The DNA for the CDR3 is TGCAGTGCTCCCTTAGCTGATGAGCAGTTCTTC. It codes for CSAPLADEQFF.

The chain uses TRBV30 and TRBJ2-7, with a weak D call TRBD2 (5 bases). The CDR3 is 12 amino acids. Germline values: CDR1 GTSNPN, CDR2 SVGIG (reference sequence). Trimming left V 2 bases short and J 7 bases short, with 12 bases between. CDR3 protein: CAWSPAGVEQYF. CDR3 DNA: TGTGCCTGGAGTCCAGCCGGGGTTGAGCAGTACTTC.

In the case of this clone: One end of the junction does not line up with germline, which may come from a read error. This chain links TRBV6-4 with TRBJ2-1; 13 bases map to TRBD2. Germline-derived CDR1 and CDR2 are MRHNA and SNTAGT. CDR3 length: 14 residues. CDR3 sequence reads: CASSVLAGGNEQLF. The CDR3 region has the DNA TGTGCCAGCAGTGTACTAGCGGGAGGGAATGAGCAGCTCTTC.

The chain is built from TRBV6-1 and TRBJ2-7; D might be TRBD1 (6 bases). The V end lost 3 bases, the J end lost 2 bases, and 11 bases lay between the germline ends. Germline V gene data show CDR1 as MNHNS and CDR2 as SASEGT. The CDR3 totals 14 residues. Here the CDR3 DNA reads TGTGCCAGCAGTGACACGGGACAAGCCTACGAGCAGTACTTC. Its translation: CASSDTGQAYEQYF.

The CDR3 region has the DNA TGTGCCAGCAGCGTAGCCGGGACAGGGGGATATGGCTACACCTTC. Protein product: CASSVAGTGGYGYTF. The chain uses TRBV9 and TRBJ1-2; TRBD1 matches 11 bases. Germline V gene data show CDR1 as SGDLS and CDR2 as YYNGEE. The CDR3 is 15 amino acids. V shed 0 bases, J shed 5 bases, and the junction held 3 bases outside the gene matches. Full variable domain (rest looked up from reference TRBV9 and TRBJ1-2): DSGVTQTPKHLITATGQRVTLRCSPRSGDLSVYWYQQSLDQGLQFLIQYYNGEERAKGNILERFSAQQFPDLHSELNLSSLELGDSALYFCASSVAGTGGYGYTFGSGTRLTVV.

The chain joins TRBV30 to TRBJ2-3, with D possibly matching TRBD1 (6 bases). Trimming removed 0 bases at V and 5 bases at J, with 12 bases between. The germline V gene has CDR1 GTSNPN and CDR2 SVGIG (reference sequence). CDR3 length equals 14 residues. Here the CDR3 DNA reads TGTGCCTGGAGTGTACTTGGGGGCCTAGATACGCAGTATTTT. This gives the protein CAWSVLGGLDTQYF.

The genes are TRBV7-8 and TRBJ1-5; 9 bases are a match to TRBD1. Germline-derived CDR1 and CDR2 are SGHVS and FQNEAQ. The CDR3 contains 13 residues. The trim removed 4 bases at V and 8 bases at J, leaving 3 bases unmatched. The CDR3 loop is CASSWDREKPQHF. The CDR3 bases are TGTGCCAGCAGCTGGGACAGGGAGAAGCCCCAGCATTTT. The full variable domain, its missing parts supplied by reference TRBV7-8 and TRBJ1-5, is GAGVSQSPRYKVAKRGQDVALRCDPISGHVSLFWYQQALGQGPEFLTYFQNEAQLDKSGLPSDRFFAERPEGSVSTLKIQRTQQEDSAVYLCASSWDREKPQHFGDGTRLSIL.

The chain is built from TRBV5-1 and TRBJ2-2; 8 bases are shared with TRBD1. Losses at the gene ends were 5 bases for V and 3 bases for J; bases not matched to a gene: 0. This CDR3 has 13 amino acids. CDR1 SGHRS and CDR2 YFSETQ come from the germline V gene. Here the CDR3 reads CASRGQDTGELFF. As DNA, the CDR3 is TGCGCCAGCAGGGGACAGGACACCGGGGAGCTGTTTTTT.

This clone has just a few counts. V and J are TRBV6-6 and TRBJ1-6; D is uncertain. This CDR3 comprises 13 residues. Trimming left V 1 base short and J 8 bases short, with 6 bases between. Germline values: CDR1 MNHNY, CDR2 SVGAGI (reference sequence). The chain's CDR3 is CASSYLPDSPLHF. The CDR3 DNA reads as TGTGCCAGCAGTTACTTGCCGGATTCACCCCTCCACTTT.